This TCR beta chain was observed in a study of blood T cells in healthy people across ages. The donors, healthy Caucasians from Russia, were aged roughly 6 to 90. Extracted total RNA amounted to at least 5.5 micrograms for each sample. Turning to this clonotype: Its specificity is unknown.

The CDR3 sequence is 15 residues long. With 6 bases clipped from V and 7 bases from J, the junction kept 9 bases outside the gene matches. Germline V gene data show CDR1 as MDHEN and CDR2 as SYDVKM. A sample-barcoded 5' primer and a J-beta primer mix were used in a second PCR of roughly 7 to 11 cycles. Using its own MiXCR run on the 5' RACE reads, TCRdb lists one record per CDR3 protein. The table shows hundreds of thousands of distinct CDR3 sequences, with around two fifths occurring only once. General observations from the study: The long-lived group displayed more naive CD4+ cells, plus higher diversity, than the aged donors did. Per million T cells, TCR beta diversity dropped about linearly as age rose.

The genes are TRBV28 and TRBJ2-1, with 10 positions matching TRBD1. Sequenced: blood. The TCR was taken from a man aged 55 to 70 in good health. The CDR3 region has the DNA TGTGCCAGCAGACATGGGACAGGGGATGGAAATGAGCAGTTCTTC. Encoded protein: CASRHGTGDGNEQFF.